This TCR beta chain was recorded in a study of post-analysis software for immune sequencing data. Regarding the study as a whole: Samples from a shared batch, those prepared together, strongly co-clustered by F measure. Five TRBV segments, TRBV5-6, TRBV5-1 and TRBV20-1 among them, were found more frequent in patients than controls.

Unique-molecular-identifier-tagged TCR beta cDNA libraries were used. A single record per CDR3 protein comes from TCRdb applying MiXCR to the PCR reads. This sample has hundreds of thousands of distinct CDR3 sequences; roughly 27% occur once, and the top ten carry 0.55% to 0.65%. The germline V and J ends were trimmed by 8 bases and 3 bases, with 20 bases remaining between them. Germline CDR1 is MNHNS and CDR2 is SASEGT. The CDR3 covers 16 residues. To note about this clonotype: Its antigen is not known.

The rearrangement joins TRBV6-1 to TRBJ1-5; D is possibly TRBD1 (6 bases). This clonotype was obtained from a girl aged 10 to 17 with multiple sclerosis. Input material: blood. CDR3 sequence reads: CASAEGVLSHNQPQHF. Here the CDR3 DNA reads TGTGCCAGCGCCGAGGGGGTCCTTTCCCACAATCAGCCCCAGCATTTT.